The 18 T cell receptor beta chains below all came from one sample that was sequenced in a study of blood T cell repertoires in COVID-19. Only in-frame clones appear in the TCRdb table, and some are missing; sequencing was by immunoSEQ multiplex PCR. Altogether about 180,000 clones are present, approximately 85% being singletons, with the ten largest covering around 10%. Sequenced: peripheral blood. These TCRs come from a woman aged 80 or older with acute or convalescent COVID-19.

The chain recombines TRBV7-2 with TRBJ1-1; tentatively, D is TRBD1 (5 bases). Trimming took off 2 bases at V and 1 base at J, with 14 bases between the two ends. CDR3 size: 16 residues. Germline values: CDR1 SGHTA, CDR2 FQGNSA. Here the CDR3 DNA reads TGTGCCAGCAGCTTAATTGCGGGACTGGGGAACACTGAAGCTTTCTTT. Translating gives CASSLIAGLGNTEAFF.

This chain joins TRBV29-1 and TRBJ2-7; 9 bases agree with TRBD1. This CDR3 has 14 amino acids. V lost 2 bases and J lost 4; bases outside the gene matches: 6. The germline V gene has CDR1 SQVTM and CDR2 ANQGSEA. CDR3 in DNA: TGCAGCGTTGAAAAGACAGGGGGTGGATACGAGCAGTACTTC. Protein sequence: CSVEKTGGGYEQYF.

This clone was counted once. The chain joins TRBV3-1 (or the pseudogene TRBV3-2) to TRBJ1-2; TRBD1 matches 8 bases. The ends lost 1 base at V and 4 bases at J; junction bases unmatched: 11. The CDR3 is made up of 17 amino acids. Germline CDR1 reads LGHDT; CDR2 reads YNNKEL (reference sequence). CDR3 DNA sequence: TGTGCCAGCAGCCAAGTAACACGGACAGGGCGGGCCTATGGCTACACCTTC. It translates to CASSQVTRTGRAYGYTF.

The chain combines TRBV15 with TRBJ2-1, with 9 bases that match TRBD2. J lost 7 bases, V lost 5 bases, and 9 bases had no gene match. The length of the CDR3 is 15 residues. Germline loops: CDR1 LNHNV, CDR2 YYDKDF (reference sequence). The CDR3, as DNA: TGTGCCACCAGCGTCTCCGGGACTAGCCGGAATGAGCAGTTCTTC. Translated, it gives CATSVSGTSRNEQFF.

The chain is built from TRBV6-6 and TRBJ1-1, with 9 bases aligning to TRBD1. The CDR3 runs 15 residues. Germline V gene lookup returns CDR1 MNHNY and CDR2 SVGAGI (reference sequence). V gave up 2 bases and J gave up 9 bases; unmatched junction bases: 10. CDR3 nucleotides: TGTGCCAGCAGTTACGACCCCGGACAGGGGAGTAAAGCTTTCTTT. Translation: CASSYDPGQGSKAFF.

CDR3 sequence (DNA): TGTGCCAGCAAGATCGGGACTAGCGCGGTTCAGGGGCAAGAGACCCAGTACTTC. This encodes CASKIGTSAVQGQETQYF. J is TRBJ2-5 and V is TRBV2, with 10 bases identical to TRBD2. Germline V gene sequence: CDR1 SNHLY, CDR2 FYNNEI. The CDR3 runs 18 residues. Trimming removed 7 bases from V and 2 bases from J; junction bases left unmatched: 16.

The chain employs TRBV19 and TRBJ1-1; D remains ambiguous. Trimming removed 5 bases at V and 0 bases at J, with 13 bases between. Germline V gives CDR1 LNHDA, CDR2 SQIVND (reference sequence). CDR3 length: 15 residues. Here the CDR3 reads CASSSLPTLNTEAFF. The DNA for the CDR3 is TGTGCCAGTAGTTCCCTCCCCACACTGAACACTGAAGCTTTCTTT.

The chain joins TRBV6-5 to TRBJ1-2; D might be TRBD1 (5 bases). Trimming cost V 11 bases and J 4 bases, with 11 bases left between them. Germline V gene sequence: CDR1 MNHEY, CDR2 SVGAGI. This CDR3 comprises 11 residues. The CDR3 nucleotides read TGTGCCGGGGTGGGGGGCTATGGCTACACCTTC. It translates to CAGVGGYGYTF.

The V call is TRBV7-6, the J call TRBJ2-2, with a tentative D call TRBD2 (6 bases). Germline V gene sequence: CDR1 SGHVS, CDR2 FNYEAQ. V dropped 5 bases and J dropped 3 bases, with 16 bases sitting between them. The CDR3 runs 16 residues. The CDR3 region has the DNA TGTGCCAGCAGCCCCAGCGGGCCCTTGGACACCGGGGAGCTGTTTTTT. Protein: CASSPSGPLDTGELFF.

This chain connects TRBV27 to TRBJ2-7, with 9 bases identical to TRBD1. The germline V gene has CDR1 MNHEY and CDR2 SMNVEV (reference sequence). V was clipped by 3 bases and J by 5 bases; unmatched bases: 8. This CDR3 region has 15 residues. The CDR3 protein is CASSFRGTGMNEQYF. The CDR3 region has the DNA TGTGCCAGCAGTTTCAGGGGGACAGGGATGAACGAGCAGTACTTC.

The chain is built from TRBV2 and TRBJ2-1; TRBD2 might be the D (5 bases). The CDR3 has 17 amino acids. CDR1 is SNHLY, CDR2 FYNNEI, per germline. V shed 1 base and J shed 9 bases, with 22 bases lying between them. The DNA for the CDR3 is TGTGCCAGCAGTGAAGGGGCGGGTGGGCCAATTGTGGGTGAGCAGTTCTTC. It encodes CASSEGAGGPIVGEQFF.

CDR3 coding DNA: TGTGCCAGCAGTTTAGCGGGCGATTCACCCCTCCACTTT. Translating it yields CASSLAGDSPLHF. The chain employs TRBV12-3 or TRBV12-4 and TRBJ1-6; no clear D gene. V lost 0 bases and J lost 8, with 5 bases in between. The CDR3 is made up of 13 amino acids.

The rearrangement uses TRBV19 and TRBJ2-1, with 16 bases aligning to TRBD2. CDR3 length: 18 amino acids. V lost 6 bases to trimming and J lost 6 bases; unmatched junction nucleotides: 11. In germline, CDR1 is LNHDA, CDR2 SQIVND (reference sequence). CDR3 in DNA: TGTGCCAGTAGCGCTCCGGGACTAGCGGGAGGGCCTTTCAATGAGCAGTTCTTC. It encodes CASSAPGLAGGPFNEQFF.

This clone was recorded a few times. This chain uses TRBV2 with TRBJ1-6; a weak D match, TRBD1 (6 bases). The germline gives CDR1 SNHLY, CDR2 FYNNEI. The V gene lost 4 bases and the J gene lost 2 bases, with 12 bases spanning the gap. This CDR3 contains 16 residues. CDR3 DNA: TGTGCCAGCAGTGGGATAGGGGGAGCCTATAATTCACCCCTCCACTTT. This gives the protein CASSGIGGAYNSPLHF.

A few counts support this clone. V is TRBV2 and J is TRBJ1-3; D gene ambiguous. The V and J ends lost 4 bases and 0 bases respectively, with 13 bases between them. This CDR3 is 16 amino acids long. CDR1 and CDR2 from the germline V gene are SNHLY and FYNNEI. This CDR3 is CASSVYQPNSGNTIYF. The CDR3 region has the DNA TGTGCCAGCAGTGTCTATCAACCGAACTCTGGAAACACCATATATTTT.

The chain is built from TRBV7-9 and TRBJ2-7, with 7 bases lining up with TRBD2. Trimming at V came to 4 bases and at J to 2 bases, leaving 5 bases not matched to a gene. The CDR3 loop spans 14 amino acids. CDR1 SEHNR and CDR2 FQNEAQ come from the germline V gene (reference sequence). The CDR3 region has the DNA TGTGCCAGCAGCTCAGGTGGACTAGCCTACGAGCAGTACTTC. Its translation: CASSSGGLAYEQYF.

The V gene is TRBV19, the J gene TRBJ1-2; weak D call: TRBD1 (6 bases). The CDR3 loop spans 12 amino acids. V lost 4 bases to trimming and J lost 7 bases, with 10 bases between them. The germline gives CDR1 LNHDA, CDR2 SQIVND (reference sequence). Written as DNA, the CDR3 is TGTGCCAGTAGTAGATCAGGGGCTGGCTACACCTTC. Amino acids: CASSRSGAGYTF.

The chain uses TRBV28 and TRBJ1-1, with no clear D. The V end lost 3 bases, the J end lost 0 bases, and 17 bases lay between the germline ends. The germline CDR1 and CDR2 sequences are MDHEN and SYDVKM. The CDR3 contains 17 residues. The CDR3 here is CASSLERAADLNTEAFF. The CDR3 DNA follows: TGTGCCAGCAGTTTGGAGAGGGCGGCGGATTTGAACACTGAAGCTTTCTTT.